The sequence of this T cell receptor beta chain was determined in a study of blood T cell repertoires in COVID-19. Study-wide background: Nucleic acid was either cDNA or gDNA, and it came from T cells, B-cell-depleted T cells, or PBMCs.

Seattle enrolled patients during active infection and tracked them longitudinally. Only in-frame clones appear in the TCRdb table, and some are missing; sequencing was by immunoSEQ multiplex PCR. The sample holds about 250,000 clones, around 85% seen once. CDR3 length: 14 residues. V dropped 0 bases and J dropped 4 bases, with 10 bases sitting between them. CDR1 MNHEY and CDR2 SVGAGI come from the germline V gene. This sequence joins TRBV6-5 and TRBJ2-7, with D perhaps TRBD1 (6 bases). This TCR was recovered from a human donor with COVID-19, enrolled during active disease. The donor label of this sample is uncertain. Sequenced input: peripheral blood. CDR3 in amino acids: CASSYSGTHYEQYF. The CDR3 DNA follows: TGTGCCAGCAGTTACTCAGGGACACATTACGAGCAGTACTTC.